This record concerns one TCR beta chain sequence. Its antigen is currently unknown. The germline gives CDR1 SGHNT, CDR2 YYREEE (reference sequence). V was pared by 2 bases and J by 12 bases, with 11 bases between. CDR3 length equals 11 residues. The data derive from a study of human thymus T cells. Some clones are missing from TCRdb's copy, which holds only in-frame ones; the method was immunoSEQ multiplex PCR. The sample has more than 70,000 clones, just over 95% seen once. It was from resections taken during corrective heart surgery that the thymus tissue came. The study's findings and limits: Thymic and blood repertoires appeared to carry a bias in their V and J gene usage. The related literature has documented a marked overlap of thymic repertoires among unrelated individuals.

The TCR was taken from a boy under three years old with a congenital heart defect but otherwise immunologically healthy. The specimen sequenced was thymus tissue. The chain links TRBV5-4 to TRBJ1-2; D is uncertain. The CDR3 DNA reads as TGTGCCAGCAGCTTTAGTGATCGACACACCTTC. It is translated as CASSFSDRHTF.